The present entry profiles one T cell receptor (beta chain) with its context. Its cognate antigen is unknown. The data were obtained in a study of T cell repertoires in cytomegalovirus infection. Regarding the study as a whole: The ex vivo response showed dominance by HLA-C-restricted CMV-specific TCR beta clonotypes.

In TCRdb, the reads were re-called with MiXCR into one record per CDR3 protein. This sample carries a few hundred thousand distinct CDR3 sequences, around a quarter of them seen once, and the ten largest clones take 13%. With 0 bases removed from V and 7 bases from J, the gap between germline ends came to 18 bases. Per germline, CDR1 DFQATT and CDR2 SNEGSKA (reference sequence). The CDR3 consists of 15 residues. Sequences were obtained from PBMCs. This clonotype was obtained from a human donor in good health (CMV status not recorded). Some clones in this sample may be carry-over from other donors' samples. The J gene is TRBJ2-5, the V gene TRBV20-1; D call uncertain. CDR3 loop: CSARDPGTYGGTQYF. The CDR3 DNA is TGCAGTGCTAGAGATCCGGGCACATATGGTGGGACCCAGTACTTC.